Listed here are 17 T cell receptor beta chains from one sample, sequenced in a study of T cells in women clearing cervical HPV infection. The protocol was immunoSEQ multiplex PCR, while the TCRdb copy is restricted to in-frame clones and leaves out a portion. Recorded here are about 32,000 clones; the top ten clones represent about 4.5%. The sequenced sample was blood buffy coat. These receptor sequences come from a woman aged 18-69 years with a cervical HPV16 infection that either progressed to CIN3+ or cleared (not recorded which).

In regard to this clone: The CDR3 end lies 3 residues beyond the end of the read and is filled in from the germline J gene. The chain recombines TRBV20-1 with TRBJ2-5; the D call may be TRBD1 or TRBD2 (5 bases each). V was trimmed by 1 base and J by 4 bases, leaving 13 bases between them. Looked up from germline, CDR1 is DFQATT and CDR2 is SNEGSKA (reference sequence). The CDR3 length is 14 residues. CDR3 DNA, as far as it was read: TGCAGTGCTAGAGGGGCAGGGAGAGGAGAGACC. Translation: CSARGAGRGET. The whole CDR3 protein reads CSARGAGRGETQYF.

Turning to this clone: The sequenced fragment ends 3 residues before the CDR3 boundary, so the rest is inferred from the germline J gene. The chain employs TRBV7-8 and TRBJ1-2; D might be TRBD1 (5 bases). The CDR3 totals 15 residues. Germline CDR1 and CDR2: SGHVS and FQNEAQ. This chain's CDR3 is CASSMEGSEVYTYTF. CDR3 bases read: TGTGCCAGCAGCATGGAGGGGTCTGAAGTTTATACC.

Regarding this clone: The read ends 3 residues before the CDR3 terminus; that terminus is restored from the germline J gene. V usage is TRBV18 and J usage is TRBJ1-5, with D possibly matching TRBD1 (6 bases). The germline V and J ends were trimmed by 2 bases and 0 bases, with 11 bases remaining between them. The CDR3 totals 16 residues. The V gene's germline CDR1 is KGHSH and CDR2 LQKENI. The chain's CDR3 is CASSPVQGTSNQPQHF. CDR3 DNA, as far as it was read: TGTGCCAGCTCACCAGTCCAGGGGACTAGCAATCAGCCC. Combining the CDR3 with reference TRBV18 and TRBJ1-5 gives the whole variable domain NAGVMQNPRHLVRRRGQEARLRCSPMKGHSHVYWYRQLPEEGLKFMVYLQKENIIDESGMPKERFSAEFPKEGPSILRIQQVVRGDSAAYFCASSPVQGTSNQPQHFGDGTRLSIL.

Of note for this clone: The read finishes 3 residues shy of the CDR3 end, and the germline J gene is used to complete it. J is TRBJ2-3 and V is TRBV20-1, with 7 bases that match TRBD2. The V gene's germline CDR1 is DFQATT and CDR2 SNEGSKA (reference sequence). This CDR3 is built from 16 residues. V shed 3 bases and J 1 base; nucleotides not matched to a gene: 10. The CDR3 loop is CSARGLAGVRTDTQYF. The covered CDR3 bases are TGCAGTGCTAGGGGGCTGGCGGGGGTACGCACAGATACG.

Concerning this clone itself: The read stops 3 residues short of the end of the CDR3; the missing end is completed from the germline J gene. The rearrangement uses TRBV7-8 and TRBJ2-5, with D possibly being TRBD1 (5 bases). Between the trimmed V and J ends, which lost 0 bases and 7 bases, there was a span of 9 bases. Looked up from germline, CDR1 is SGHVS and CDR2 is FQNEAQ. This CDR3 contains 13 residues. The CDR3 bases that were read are TGTGCCAGCAGCTTAGCCCGCGACAGGACC. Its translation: CASSLARDRT. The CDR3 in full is CASSLARDRTQYF.

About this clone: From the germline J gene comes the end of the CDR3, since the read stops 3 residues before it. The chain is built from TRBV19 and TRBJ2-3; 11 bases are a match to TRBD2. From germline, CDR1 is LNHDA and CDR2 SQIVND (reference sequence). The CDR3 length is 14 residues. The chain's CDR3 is CASTDSGGAETQYF. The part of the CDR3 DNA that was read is TGTGCCAGTACAGATAGCGGGGGGGCGGAGACG.

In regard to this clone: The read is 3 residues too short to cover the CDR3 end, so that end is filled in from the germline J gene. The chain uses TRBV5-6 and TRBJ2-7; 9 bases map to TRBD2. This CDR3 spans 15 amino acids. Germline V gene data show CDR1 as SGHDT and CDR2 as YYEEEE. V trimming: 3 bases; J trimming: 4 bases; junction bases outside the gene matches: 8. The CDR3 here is CASSSTGTSKYEQYF. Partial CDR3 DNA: TGTGCCAGCAGCTCGACCGGGACTAGCAAGTACGAG.

The CDR3 here is CSVGTGAYNEQFF. The sequenced CDR3 bases are TGCAGCGTCGGGACAGGAGCCTACAATGAG. The V call is TRBV29-1, the J call TRBJ2-1; 8 bases are shared with TRBD1. The read terminates 3 residues before the CDR3 end, so the remaining end is supplied by the germline J gene. Looked up from germline, CDR1 is SQVTM and CDR2 is ANQGSEA. This CDR3 contains 13 residues. V lost 6 bases and J lost 2; bases outside the gene matches: 3.

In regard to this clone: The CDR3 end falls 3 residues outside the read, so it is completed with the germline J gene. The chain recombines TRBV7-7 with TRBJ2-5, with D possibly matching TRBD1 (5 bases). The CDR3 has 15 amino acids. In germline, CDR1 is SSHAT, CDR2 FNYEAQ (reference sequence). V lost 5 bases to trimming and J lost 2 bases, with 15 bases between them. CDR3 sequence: CASSPQAGIQETQYF. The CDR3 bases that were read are TGTGCCAGCAGCCCCCAGGCAGGGATTCAAGAGACC.

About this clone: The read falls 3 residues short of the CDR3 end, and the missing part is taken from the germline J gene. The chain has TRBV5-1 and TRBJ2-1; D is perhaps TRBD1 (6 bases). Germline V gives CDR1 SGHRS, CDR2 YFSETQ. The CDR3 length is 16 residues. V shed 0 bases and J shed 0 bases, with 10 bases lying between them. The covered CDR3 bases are TGCGCCAGCAGCTTGGTGGGACAACACTCCTACAATGAG. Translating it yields CASSLVGQHSYNE. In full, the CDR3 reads CASSLVGQHSYNEQFF.

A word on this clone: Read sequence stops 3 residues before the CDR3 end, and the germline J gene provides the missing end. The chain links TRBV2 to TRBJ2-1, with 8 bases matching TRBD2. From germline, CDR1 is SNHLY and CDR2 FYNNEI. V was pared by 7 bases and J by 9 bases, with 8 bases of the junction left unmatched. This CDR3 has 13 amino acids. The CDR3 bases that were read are TGTGCCAGCATGCAAAAGCGGGAGTTTGAG. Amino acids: CASMQKREFE. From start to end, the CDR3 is CASMQKREFEQFF.

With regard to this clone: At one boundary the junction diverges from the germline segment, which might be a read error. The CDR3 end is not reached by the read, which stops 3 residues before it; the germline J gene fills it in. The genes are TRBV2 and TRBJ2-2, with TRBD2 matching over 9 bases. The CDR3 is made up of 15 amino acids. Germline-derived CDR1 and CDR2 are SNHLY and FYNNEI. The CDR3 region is CASSLAGRNTWELFF. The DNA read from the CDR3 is TGTGCCAGCAGTCTAGCGGGAAGGAACACCTGGGAG.

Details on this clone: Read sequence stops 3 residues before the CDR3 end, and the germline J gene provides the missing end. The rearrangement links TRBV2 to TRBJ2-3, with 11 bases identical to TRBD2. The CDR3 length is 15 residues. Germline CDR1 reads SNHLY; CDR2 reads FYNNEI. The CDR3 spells CASSASGGQQETQYF. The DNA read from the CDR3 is TGTGCCAGCAGTGCTAGCGGGGGGCAGCAAGAGACG.

The sequenced part of the CDR3 DNA is TGCAGTGCCAGGCACAGCCAAAGGAGAGATACG. This codes for CSARHSQRRDT. The full CDR3 reads CSARHSQRRDTQYF. V usage is TRBV20-1 and J usage is TRBJ2-3; D is unclear. The read is 3 residues too short to cover the CDR3 end, so that end is filled in from the germline J gene. Germline V gene lookup returns CDR1 DFQATT and CDR2 SNEGSKA (reference sequence). The CDR3 length is 14 residues. Trimming took 6 bases from V and 5 from J, leaving 18 bases between them.

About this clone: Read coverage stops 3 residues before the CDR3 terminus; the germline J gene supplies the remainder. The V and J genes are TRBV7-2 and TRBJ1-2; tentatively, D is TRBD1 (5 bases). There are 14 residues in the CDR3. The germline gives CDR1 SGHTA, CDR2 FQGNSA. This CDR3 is CASSSSGFGHDYTF. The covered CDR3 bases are TGTGCCAGCAGCTCGTCAGGGTTCGGGCACGAC.

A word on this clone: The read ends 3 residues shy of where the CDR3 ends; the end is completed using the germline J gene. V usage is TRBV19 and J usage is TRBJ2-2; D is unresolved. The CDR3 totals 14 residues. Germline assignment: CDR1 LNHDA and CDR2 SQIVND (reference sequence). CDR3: CASSTAGYNSPLFF. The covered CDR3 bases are TGTGCCAGTAGTACAGCAGGTTATAATTCGCCG.

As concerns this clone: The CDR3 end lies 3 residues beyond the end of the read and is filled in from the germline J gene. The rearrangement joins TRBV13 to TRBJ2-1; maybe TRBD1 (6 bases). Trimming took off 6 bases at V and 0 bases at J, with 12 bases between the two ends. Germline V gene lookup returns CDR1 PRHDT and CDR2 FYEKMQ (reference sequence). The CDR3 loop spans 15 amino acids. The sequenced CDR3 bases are TGTGCCAGCAGTTACAGGGAGAGCTCCTACAATGAG. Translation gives CASSYRESSYNE. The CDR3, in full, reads CASSYRESSYNEQFF.